This section outlines one T cell receptor (beta chain) sequence together with its context. This record comes from a study of control samples from healthy donors and cancer patients. Trimming took 1 base from V and 4 from J; bases not matched to a gene: 3. The CDR3 runs to 16 residues. Germline V gene sequence: CDR1 LGHNA, CDR2 YSLEER. The assay was immunoSEQ multiplex PCR, and TCRdb's table has in-frame clones only and misses some. The profile covers over 150,000 clones, with 94% appearing a single time and around 1.5% taken by the ten largest. Sequences were obtained from blood. The receptor comes from a woman aged 18-29 years in good health. The chain recombines TRBV4-3 with TRBJ2-2, with 10 bases identical to TRBD2. Here the CDR3 DNA reads TGCGCCAGCAGCCAAGTCAGCGGGAGGGTCACCGGGGAGCTGTTTTTT. Amino acids: CASSQVSGRVTGELFF.